This T cell receptor (beta chain) was found in a study of T cell responses to AZD1222 COVID-19 vaccine. Points from the study as a whole: Without day 14 samples, only post-peak T cell repertoires were studied.

Sequencing used immunoSEQ multiplex PCR; TCRdb keeps in-frame clones, though not all of them. The table lists about 130,000 clones, about nine tenths of them singletons. Points on this clone: Its antigen is still unknown.

With 2 bases removed from V and 1 base from J, the gap between germline ends came to 8 bases. This CDR3 region has 14 residues. Germline V lookup: CDR1 LNHDA, CDR2 SQIVND (reference sequence). The chain combines TRBV19 with TRBJ1-2; no clear D gene. This specimen consisted of peripheral blood, obtained 28 days after the second AZD1222 dose. The receptor's source is an adult who received the AZD1222 COVID-19 vaccine. The CDR3 nucleotides read TGTGCCAGTAGTATAACCCAAATTAACTATGGCTACACCTTC. Residues: CASSITQINYGYTF.